This paragraph reports one T cell receptor beta chain. Its antigen is unknown. Base quality data are lacking; no much larger clone is found one base away. The sample is drawn from a study of blood T cell repertoires in COVID-19 (dated by TCRdb to the early 2020s). With regard to the full study: Collaborator samples came from the United States, Italy and Spain and covered acute and convalescent phases of COVID-19. The material from the prospective study consisted of cDNA or gDNA derived from T cells, B-cell-depleted T cells, or PBMCs. Deeply sampled blood TCRbeta repertoires from subjects exposed to, actively infected with, or recovered from COVID-19 were included in the dataset. The repertoires were released in a freely available public database intended as a resource for research on the immune response to SARS-CoV-2. Samples were obtained from the ongoing ImmuneRACE study (first 160 participants) and from about 1,300 subjects provided by 6 global collaborators. Sample metadata almost always included a de-identified subject ID, COVID-19 status, age in years and sex. Where HLA class I and class II types were available, the types were taken from metadata supplied by the sample provider, not from assay-based typing. Findings and caveats that apply to the study as a whole: How much clinical and demographic metadata was included differed by source and by participant, and the metadata was provided uncurated.

Per the germline V gene (reference sequence), MNHEY is the CDR1 and SMNVEV is the CDR2. The CDR3 sequence holds 15 residues, the cysteine and phenylalanine included. Only the CDR3 DNA is retained, 45 bases long and in frame from the first base. V is shortened by 0 bases, J by 0 bases, and the region joining them spans 8 bases. The immunoSEQ Assay, a bias-controlled multiplex PCR, was used to amplify TCRbeta CDR3 regions from genomic DNA. The paper's data handling went like this. The number of nucleated cells in each sample was estimated by amplification of reference gene primers within the assay. To quantify the absolute abundance of each unique TCRbeta CDR3 rearrangement, sequence reads were collapsed and filtered. For each sample, productive Simpson clonality was calculated as the square root of Simpson's diversity index across productive rearrangements. Entries here come from immuneACCESS through TCRdb and include only in-frame sequences with V and J called. Some clones fail to appear in such tables; in the studies checked, an unresolved V gene covers under half of the shortfall, and the cause of the remainder is unknown. V and J calls and clone size are as listed in that table; D and trimming were resolved from the DNA. The sample table shows some 380,000 clones, and 70% to 90% are seen once. The ten largest clones represent 1.3% of the sample.

Participants in the prospective study were enrolled through a virtual design, were aged roughly 18 to 100 years, and lived in roughly 24 United States geographic areas. To assign participants to cohorts, the prospective study relied on clinical history that participants themselves reported in a screening survey and a study questionnaire. For ImmuneRACE Cohort 3, a participant was defined as recovered based on two consecutive negative NP/OP PCR tests, clearance by a healthcare professional, or resolution of symptoms. In the prospective study, mobile phlebotomists collected whole blood, serum and a nasopharyngeal or oropharyngeal swab from each participant. Participants in the prospective study had the option to provide additional blood draws and questionnaires over a roughly 2-month period. Blood samples from the prospective study were shipped frozen or at room temperature prior to DNA extraction.

Recombination linked TRBV27 to TRBJ1-1, with no confidently assigned D gene. This clonotype was sampled from a man between 25 and 39 years old who had recovered from COVID-19. Sequencing input: PBMCs or T cells enriched from blood (not recorded which). The DNA reads as follows: TGTGCCAGCAGTTTATCGAGGAGAATGAACACTGAAGCTTTCTTT. This translates into CASSLSRRMNTEAFF.